This record covers a single T cell receptor beta chain. This entry comes from a study of blood T cell repertoires in COVID-19. Study background: Sample material is recorded as cDNA or gDNA derived from T cells, B-cell-depleted T cells, or PBMCs.

The V gene lost 0 bases and the J gene lost 2 bases, with 12 bases spanning the gap. Germline V lookup: CDR1 SGHRS, CDR2 YFSETQ. CDR3 length: 15 residues. Original handling: It was from reference gene primer amplification that nucleated cell counts were estimated. Profiling relied on immunoSEQ multiplex PCR, and the TCRdb table lists in-frame clones only, not all of them. That table furnishes V, J and clone size, whereas the DNA furnished D and trimming. Among approximately 54,000 clones listed, roughly 82% were seen once. Input material: peripheral blood. The chain is built from TRBV5-1 and TRBJ2-7; D might be TRBD1 (5 bases). This TCR derives from a human donor in a cohort sampled during active COVID-19. Here the CDR3 DNA reads TGCGCCAGCAGCTTGGCCGAGCAGGGTACCTACGAGCAGTACTTC. Translated, it gives CASSLAEQGTYEQYF. The variable domain in full, completed from reference TRBV5-1 and TRBJ2-7, reads KAGVTQTPRYLIKTRGQQVTLSCSPISGHRSVSWYQQTPGQGLQFLFEYFSETQRNKGNFPGRFSGRQFSNSRSEMNVSTLELGDSALYLCASSLAEQGTYEQYFGPGTRLTVT.